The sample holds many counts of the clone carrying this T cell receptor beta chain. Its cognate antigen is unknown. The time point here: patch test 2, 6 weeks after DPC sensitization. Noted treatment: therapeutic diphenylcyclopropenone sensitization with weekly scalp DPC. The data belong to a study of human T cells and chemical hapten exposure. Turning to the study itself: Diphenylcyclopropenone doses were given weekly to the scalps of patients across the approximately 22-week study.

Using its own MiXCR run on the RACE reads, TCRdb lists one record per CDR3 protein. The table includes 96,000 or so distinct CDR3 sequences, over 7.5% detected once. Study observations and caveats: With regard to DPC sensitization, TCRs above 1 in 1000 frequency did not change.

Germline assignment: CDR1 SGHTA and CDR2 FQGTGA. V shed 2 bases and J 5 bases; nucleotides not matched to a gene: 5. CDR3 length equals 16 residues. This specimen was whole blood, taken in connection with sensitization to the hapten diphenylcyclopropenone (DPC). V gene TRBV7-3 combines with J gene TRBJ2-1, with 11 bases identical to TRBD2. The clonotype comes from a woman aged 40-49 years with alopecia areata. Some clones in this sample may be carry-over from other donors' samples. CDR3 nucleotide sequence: TGTGCCAGCAGCTTAGGAGGGACTAGCGGAGACAATGAGCAGTTCTTC. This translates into CASSLGGTSGDNEQFF.